These 11 T cell receptor beta chains were sequenced from one sample in a study of T cells in Graves' hyperthyroidism and ophthalmopathy. TCR beta CDR3 regions were amplified from RNA. With the HTBI primer set, the TCR CDR3 went through a first round of RT-PCR. TCRdb fed the multiplex PCR reads into MiXCR, producing one record per CDR3 protein. The sample consists of around 380,000 distinct CDR3 sequences, approximately 12% of them appearing once. The source material was blood. The receptors shown here come from a man under 40 with Graves' hyperthyroidism that later progressed to Graves' ophthalmopathy.

This clonotype has only a few counts. V and J are TRBV5-6 and TRBJ1-4, with TRBD1 as a possible D gene (5 bases). The germline V gene encodes CDR1 SGHDT and CDR2 YYEEEE. The CDR3 is made up of 16 amino acids. V dropped 4 bases and J dropped 4 bases, with 17 bases sitting between them. The CDR3 loop reads CASSPMTRGDNEKLFF. CDR3 DNA sequence: TGTGCCAGCAGCCCAATGACAAGGGGTGATAATGAAAAACTGTTTTTT.

This clonotype was counted a few times. The rearrangement uses TRBV12-3 or TRBV12-4 and TRBJ2-2; 7 bases are shared with TRBD2. J gave up 4 bases and V 4 bases, and 9 bases lay outside the gene matches. CDR3 size: 16 residues. The CDR3 is CASSSQTSSGTGELFF. CDR3 bases: TGTGCCAGCAGTTCCCAGACTAGCTCAGGCACCGGGGAGCTGTTTTTT.

This clonotype was recorded at least ten times. The chain combines TRBV28 with TRBJ1-1; maybe TRBD1 (5 bases). CDR3 length: 13 amino acids. V was clipped by 2 bases and J by 6 bases, with 10 bases between them. Germline V gives CDR1 MDHEN, CDR2 SYDVKM. The chain's CDR3 is CASSLDSSSEAFF. As DNA, the CDR3 is TGTGCCAGCAGTTTAGACAGTTCCTCTGAAGCTTTCTTT.

This clonotype was observed a handful of times. This chain uses TRBV18 with TRBJ2-7; the match to TRBD1 covers 8 bases. The V gene's germline CDR1 is KGHSH and CDR2 LQKENI. The trim removed 3 bases at V and 5 bases at J, leaving 9 bases unmatched. This CDR3 has 15 amino acids. CDR3 in amino acids: CASSPETGAFDEQYF. The DNA of the CDR3 is TGTGCCAGCTCACCGGAGACAGGGGCATTCGACGAGCAGTACTTC.

The V gene is TRBV9, the J gene TRBJ1-2; D is uncertain. Germline CDR1 reads SGDLS; CDR2 reads YYNGEE. CDR3 length equals 12 residues. Trimming took 1 base from V and 0 from J, leaving 1 base between them. CDR3 region: CASSVPNYGYTF. CDR3 DNA: TGTGCCAGCAGCGTACCTAACTATGGCTACACCTTC. Variable domain in full (rest from reference TRBV9 and TRBJ1-2): DSGVTQTPKHLITATGQRVTLRCSPRSGDLSVYWYQQSLDQGLQFLIQYYNGEERAKGNILERFSAQQFPDLHSELNLSSLELGDSALYFCASSVPNYGYTFGSGTRLTVV.

Of note for this clonotype: The germline gene is not matched at one end of the junction; a read error may be the cause. V is TRBV27 and J is TRBJ2-5; the match to TRBD1 covers 10 bases. This CDR3 has 16 residues. Germline V CDR1 and CDR2: MNHEY, SMNVEV (reference sequence). In DNA, the CDR3 is TGTGCCAACAGTCCTCCCGGGACAGGGGATTTTGAGACCCAGTACTTC. Translating gives CANSPPGTGDFETQYF.

This clonotype was observed many times. The rearrangement joins TRBV30 to TRBJ1-1; TRBD1 matches 11 bases. J was trimmed by 4 bases and V by 4 bases; bases with no gene match: 2. The CDR3 contains 13 residues. Germline lookup yields CDR1 GTSNPN and CDR2 SVGIG (reference sequence). The CDR3 region is CAWMDRGRTEAFF. The CDR3, as DNA: TGTGCCTGGATGGACAGGGGGCGCACTGAAGCTTTCTTT.

This clonotype was detected many times. The chain links TRBV7-9 to TRBJ2-1; the D gene is possibly TRBD2 (6 bases). CDR1 is SEHNR, CDR2 FQNEAQ, per germline (reference sequence). The CDR3 is made up of 14 amino acids. V gave up 0 bases and J gave up 6 bases, with 9 bases separating them. CDR3 protein: CASSLAGTPNEQFF. The CDR3 DNA sequence: TGTGCCAGCAGCTTAGCCGGGACTCCCAATGAGCAGTTCTTC.

In its sample, this clonotype was seen many times. The gene calls are TRBV27 and TRBJ2-7; the D gene is possibly TRBD1 (6 bases). CDR1 MNHEY and CDR2 SMNVEV come from the germline V gene (reference sequence). The CDR3 is 13 amino acids. Trimming took off 5 bases at V and 6 bases at J, with 14 bases between the two ends. CDR3 protein: CASSLTHRAEQYF. The CDR3 nucleotides read TGTGCCAGCAGTCTTACCCACAGGGCCGAGCAGTACTTC.

Of note for this clonotype: The junction shows a germline mismatch at one end, possibly a read error. The chain couples TRBV6-1 to TRBJ2-7; 9 nucleotides line up with TRBD1. The V gene's germline CDR1 is MNHNS and CDR2 SASEGT. The CDR3 runs to 16 residues. CDR3 amino acids: CASSQFSRGQGYEQYF. The CDR3 DNA sequence: TGCGCCAGCAGCCAATTTAGCCGAGGACAGGGGTACGAGCAGTACTTC.

This clonotype was recorded at least ten times. V gene TRBV25-1 combines with J gene TRBJ1-1; D uncertain. The CDR3 consists of 13 residues. The V end lost 1 base, the J end lost 1 base, and 4 bases lay between the germline ends. Germline loops: CDR1 MGHDK, CDR2 SYGVNS. The CDR3 here is CASSESPNTEAFF. The CDR3 DNA reads as TGTGCCAGCAGTGAATCGCCGAACACTGAAGCTTTCTTT.